This T cell receptor beta chain was sequenced in a study of regulatory T cells in long-lasting Graves disease (dated by TCRdb to 2020 to 2022). For context, the study as a whole: Antithyroid drugs had been taken for less than 3 months by newly diagnosed Graves' disease patients. This study used TCR sequencing and RNA sequencing of peripheral blood to compare persistent Graves' disease patients against newly diagnosed Graves' disease patients. The study was conducted in China and was registered as a clinical trial. A total of roughly 33 samples were covered by TCR sequencing, comprising about 13 persistent and approximately 20 newly diagnosed Graves' disease patients. Points the paper makes about the study in general: Compared with newly diagnosed patients, persistent Graves' disease patients had lower TCR Shannon entropy and fewer highly expanded clones, which suggests clonal expansion. The authors noted that the small sample size was a limitation that may lower accuracy. Only peripheral blood was studied, because thyroid tissue, the primary lesion, was inaccessible. Sequencing and analysis were restricted to the TCR beta chain. TRBV28, TRBJ1-2 and TRBJ2-5 were preferentially used in persistent disease, while TRBV20-1 and TRBJ2-1 were favored in newly diagnosed disease. More public clonotypes were shared among persistent patients (around 2,600) than among newly diagnosed patients (roughly 1,000).

This clonotype was counted at least ten times. Its target antigen remains unknown. Per-base quality was not reported, and no clone a single base away is much larger than it. Libraries were made using multiplex PCR. The sequencing machine was an Illumina HiSeq 4000. TCR beta libraries were built with iRepertoire HTBI primers and Arm-PCR amplification of CDR3 regions. PCR products were gel purified before sequencing. The authors processed their data as follows. Gene usage analysis of CDR3 amino acid clonotypes relied on the roughly 58 TRBV and 14 TRBJ segments identified across samples. COPE and FqMerger were used to merge the filtered high-quality paired reads into contigs. BLAST was used to align contigs to the IMGT TRBV, TRBD and TRBJ reference genes, and CDR3 was defined following IMGT. Any clonotype with a frequency above 0.1% was counted as a highly expanded clone. Shannon entropy was used to measure repertoire diversity, and the Gini coefficient was used to measure V-J evenness. Clonotypes shared by more than one individual were considered public. Through fastp at Q25 and MiXCR, TCRdb rebuilt clones from the public reads, retaining in-frame beta chains. Each CDR3 protein appears once, grouped with its most common genes and DNA. The V and J calls shown here were made by TCRdb, not taken from the authors' results. The sample table holds hundreds of thousands of distinct CDR3 sequences, of which roughly 15% were seen once. The biggest ten clones account for approximately 20% of the sample.

The germline V gene encodes CDR1 MDHEN and CDR2 SYDVKM. Here V drops 2 bases and J drops 5 bases, and the junction holds 10 bases not matched to any gene. The CDR3 starts with the cysteine, ends with the phenylalanine, and has 16 residues. The retained sequence is limited to the CDR3, 48 bases, with the frame set at the first base. Taken with the paper, the label for time point translates to: newly diagnosed GD, antithyroid drugs for less than 3 months. RNA was extracted from PBMCs in TRIzol for both TCR sequencing and RNA sequencing. The diagnosis of Graves' disease followed American Thyroid Association guidelines. Patients for the study were recruited at an endocrinology department in Xi'an, China. Each patient gave approximately 10 milliliters of peripheral blood, collected in an EDTA anticoagulant tube. Ficoll Paque Plus density gradient separation was used to isolate PBMCs, and no additional T cell sorting was done. An Agilent 2100 Bioanalyzer and agarose gel were used to check RNA quality, and a NanoDrop 2000 was used to measure RNA concentration.

These data were also reused for a study on T cells in Graves' hyperthyroidism and ophthalmopathy. From the second report: A patient counted as having stable Graves' hyperthyroidism if no progression to ophthalmopathy occurred over 18 months of follow-up. Hyperthyroidism patients were aged 18 to 65 years and newly diagnosed, with disease duration of less than 2 months. Patients with uncontrolled infections, other autoimmune diseases, pregnancy or lactation were excluded. Clinical symptoms, serum thyroxine and TRAb, thyroid ultrasound, and orbital computed tomography formed the basis for the diagnoses. The TCR CDR3 was subjected to a first round of RT-PCR using the HTBI primer set and the Qiagen OneStep RT-PCR kit. Blood samples also contained most of the expanded thyroid clonotypes (frequency above 0.001), which suggests that blood repertoires may reflect thyroid immune responses. A model built on a 13 V-J signature distinguished ophthalmopathy from stable hyperthyroidism, reaching around 87% sensitivity and around 81% specificity in cross-validation and 80%/75% in testing. During validation, the model predicted progression to ophthalmopathy a median of around 6 months ahead of onset, with almost 71% sensitivity and about 75% specificity. A discovery cohort of about a hundred patients, about 40 with Graves' ophthalmopathy and about 58 with stable Graves' hyperthyroidism, was used to find distinguishing TCR V-J signatures. Whether ophthalmopathy could be predicted prospectively was tested in an independent validation cohort made up of 18 to 20 hyperthyroidism patients plus 17 patients who later progressed to ophthalmopathy. The 95 to 100 discovery patients were divided at random into training and test sets in a 7:3 ratio. Thyroid tissue and blood T-cell repertoires from about six Graves' hyperthyroidism patients were also compared in the study. Once sampling was done, hyperthyroidism patients were given methimazole at a starting dose of 30 mg daily, whereas ophthalmopathy patients were given high-dose intravenous methylprednisolone. Libraries were constructed in a second round of multiplex PCR, after which size selection and purification were carried out. Libraries were sequenced paired-end with 100 bp reads on an Illumina HiSeq2000. SOAPnuke was used to process the raw data, removing reads that contained adapters or uncalled bases, had a mean Phred below 15, or lacked an exact match to the constant primer or identifier. High-quality paired reads were merged using COPE v1.2.5, and each unique nucleotide sequence was defined as a clonotype. MiTCR v1.1 was used to align clonotypes to the IMGT TRBV, TRBD and TRBJ reference segments. The analysis included only V-J combinations with a frequency above 0.0001, which together covered 99% to 99.2% of the repertoires. The TCS score was defined as F50 (clonal expansion) divided by E x V (chaos), with BLOSUM62-based TCRdist calculated between CDR3 peptides within each V-J. Welch's t-statistics and random forest reduced fewer than 550 V-J features to roughly 13, which were used in a naive Bayes classifier (R e1071). No statistical method was used to fix the sample size in advance, and group allocation was not hidden from the investigators. The paper describes TCR Vbeta CDR3 sequencing of 135 peripheral blood samples, made up of under 50 ophthalmopathy patients, roughly 75 hyperthyroidism patients and 17 progressor patients.

The clonotype originates from a woman under 40 with Graves disease. Donor details come from another sample of the same person, matched by shared clones. Sequencing used peripheral blood mononuclear cells (PBMCs), obtained at new diagnosis, from a patient treated with antithyroid drugs. The chain links TRBV28 with TRBJ2-5; TRBD2 matches 8 bases in the middle. The CDR3 loop reads CASSLPPAGGVETQYF. In nucleotide form, the sequence is TGTGCCAGCAGTTTACCCCCCGCGGGAGGCGTGGAGACCCAGTACTTC.